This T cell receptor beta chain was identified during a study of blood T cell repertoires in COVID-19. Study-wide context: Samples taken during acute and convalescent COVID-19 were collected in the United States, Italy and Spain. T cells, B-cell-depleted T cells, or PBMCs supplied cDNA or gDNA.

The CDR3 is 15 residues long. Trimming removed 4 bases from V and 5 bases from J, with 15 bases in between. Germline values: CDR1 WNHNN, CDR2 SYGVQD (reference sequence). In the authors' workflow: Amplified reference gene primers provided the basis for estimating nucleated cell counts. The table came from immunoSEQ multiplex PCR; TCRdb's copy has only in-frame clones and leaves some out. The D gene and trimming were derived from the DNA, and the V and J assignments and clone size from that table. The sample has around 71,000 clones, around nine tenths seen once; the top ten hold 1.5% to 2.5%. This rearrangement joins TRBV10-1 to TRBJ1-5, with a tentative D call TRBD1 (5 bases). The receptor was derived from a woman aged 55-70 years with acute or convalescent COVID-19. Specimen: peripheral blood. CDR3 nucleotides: TGCGCCAGCAGTGGCAAACAGGACCATGATCAGCCCCAGCATTTT. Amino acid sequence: CASSGKQDHDQPQHF.